The 6 T cell receptor beta chains reported below all come from one sample, sequenced in a study of blood T cell repertoires in COVID-19. Profiling relied on immunoSEQ multiplex PCR, and the TCRdb table lists in-frame clones only, not all of them. The profile shows around 310,000 clones, just under 90% of them singletons. Sequenced: PBMCs or T cells enriched from blood (not recorded which). These receptors originate from a young woman who had recovered from COVID-19.

The chain employs TRBV18 and TRBJ1-3; a weak D match, TRBD1 (5 bases). Germline values: CDR1 KGHSH, CDR2 LQKENI. The CDR3 sequence is 16 residues long. Trimming removed 1 base from V and 2 bases from J, with 12 bases in between. DNA for the CDR3: TGTGCCAGCTCACCACGTTCCGGGGGTACTGGAAACACCATATATTTT. Translating it yields CASSPRSGGTGNTIYF.

This clone was recorded once. V and J are TRBV18 and TRBJ1-1; D gene ambiguous. Germline V gene data show CDR1 as KGHSH and CDR2 as LQKENI. V was pared by 1 base and J by 1 base, with 7 bases between. The CDR3 has 14 residues. CDR3 sequence (DNA): TGTGCCAGCTCACCACAGGAGAAGAACACTGAAGCTTTCTTT. Translating it yields CASSPQEKNTEAFF.

The table lists this clone with a few counts. A junction boundary mismatches the germline segment, possibly from a read error. This sequence joins TRBV10-3 and TRBJ2-3; the match to TRBD1 covers 10 bases. Germline V CDR1 and CDR2: ENHRY, SYGVKD. The CDR3 totals 12 residues. CDR3 sequence (DNA): TGTGCCATCAGTGGTACCGGGACAGGGGCGGATTTT. It yields the protein CAISGTGTGADF.

This chain links TRBV11-3 with TRBJ1-1; TRBD1 agrees at 7 bases. Germline CDR1 and CDR2: SGHNT and YENEEA. The junction had 6 bases not matched to a gene; V was cut back by 3 bases and J by 5 bases. This CDR3 has 14 amino acids. Written as DNA, the CDR3 is TGTGCCAGCAGCTTGACAGGGACGGGGACTGAAGCTTTCTTT. It yields the protein CASSLTGTGTEAFF.

This rearrangement joins TRBV9 to TRBJ1-6; D unclear. This CDR3 spans 14 amino acids. Germline-derived CDR1 and CDR2 are SGDLS and YYNGEE. With 3 bases removed from V and 6 bases from J, the gap between germline ends came to 10 bases. CDR3 nucleotides: TGTGCCAGCAGCGAACAGAAAACTAATTCACCCCTCCACTTT. As protein: CASSEQKTNSPLHF.

V usage is TRBV6-5 and J usage is TRBJ2-5; TRBD2 matches 10 bases. The CDR3 has 14 residues. Germline CDR1 reads MNHEY; CDR2 reads SVGAGI. J was trimmed by 7 bases and V by 3 bases; bases with no gene match: 5. CDR3 sequence reads: CASSYRTSGLTQYF. As DNA, the CDR3 is TGTGCCAGCAGTTATAGGACTAGCGGTCTGACCCAGTACTTC.